The 7 T cell receptor beta chains presented below share a single source sample, sequenced in a study of blood T cell repertoires in COVID-19. Profiling relied on immunoSEQ multiplex PCR, and the TCRdb table lists in-frame clones only, not all of them. The repertoire includes about 180,000 clones, under 90% of them detected once, and about a sixth sits in the top ten. Sequences were obtained from PBMCs or T cells enriched from blood (not recorded which). These receptor sequences come from a man between 60 and 75 years old who had recovered from COVID-19.

V is TRBV5-1 and J is TRBJ1-4; TRBD1 agrees at 7 bases. The CDR3 spans 17 residues. After removal of 0 bases from V and 3 bases from J, the junction contained 8 bases not matched to a gene. Germline-derived CDR1 and CDR2 are SGHRS and YFSETQ. The CDR3: CASSLDSRGYSNEKLFF. CDR3 nucleotide sequence: TGCGCCAGCAGCTTGGATAGCAGGGGGTACTCTAATGAAAAACTGTTTTTT.

This clone was detected only once. The chain combines TRBV12-3 or TRBV12-4 with TRBJ1-5; perhaps TRBD1 as D (5 bases). The CDR3 consists of 13 residues. V lost 6 bases to trimming and J lost 5 bases, with 11 bases between them. The CDR3 loop reads CASSQGWDQPQHF. CDR3 sequence (DNA): TGTGCCAGCAGCCAGGGATGGGATCAGCCCCAGCATTTT.

The chain uses TRBV5-1 and TRBJ2-7; 8 bases agree with TRBD2. Germline V gene sequence: CDR1 SGHRS, CDR2 YFSETQ. CDR3 length equals 15 residues. After removal of 0 bases from V and 4 bases from J, the junction contained 6 bases not matched to a gene. The CDR3 spells CASSLAPGLGYEQYF. In DNA, the CDR3 is TGCGCCAGCAGCTTGGCCCCGGGACTAGGGTACGAGCAGTACTTC.

V gene TRBV2 combines with J gene TRBJ2-7, with 8 bases fitting TRBD1. Looked up from germline, CDR1 is SNHLY and CDR2 is FYNNEI. The length of the CDR3 is 15 residues. Unmatched junction bases numbered 8, after V lost 7 bases and J lost 0 bases. The CDR3 bases are TGTGCCAGCACCCCGGGACAGGTGAGCTCCTACGAGCAGTACTTC. It yields the protein CASTPGQVSSYEQYF.

The rearrangement uses TRBV7-8 and TRBJ2-1; 14 bases match TRBD2. J gave up 5 bases and V 4 bases, and 4 bases lay outside the gene matches. Germline CDR1 and CDR2: SGHVS and FQNEAQ. The CDR3 is 16 residues long. The CDR3 DNA sequence: TGTGCCAGCAGCTCCCGACTAGCGGGAGGGGACAATGAGCAGTTCTTC. Translation: CASSSRLAGGDNEQFF.

The chain employs TRBV27 and TRBJ2-7, with D tentatively TRBD1 (5 bases). CDR1 MNHEY and CDR2 SMNVEV come from the germline V gene (reference sequence). V lost 3 bases to trimming and J lost 2 bases, with 11 bases between them. The CDR3 is 14 amino acids. The CDR3 bases are TGTGCCAGCAGTTTTACCCAGGGTCCCTACGAGCAGTACTTC. Protein product: CASSFTQGPYEQYF.

The chain links TRBV7-5 to TRBJ1-2. TRBV7-5 constitutes a pseudogene. The CDR3 is 17 residues long. CDR3 residues: CARMRLGGVGLNYGYTF. As DNA, the CDR3 is TGTGCCAGAATGCGTCTTGGAGGGGTCGGGCTTAACTATGGCTACACCTTC.